This TCR beta chain was sequenced during a study of molecular identifiers for immune sequencing clone quantification. The authors built bulk TCR libraries by previously described methods with listed TCR primers. Each CDR3 protein gets one entry after TCRdb re-called the PCR reads with MiXCR. Of fewer than 350,000 distinct CDR3 sequences in the sample, about a fifth were seen once. Remarks on this clonotype: This may be a read error: a much more frequent sequence differs by one nucleotide.

Naive CD8 sequencing libraries were generated from approximately 20,000 to 980,000 sorted cells, with 10%, 30% or 50% RNA as input. Naive CD8 T cells, phenotype CD8+CD4-CCR7+CD45RA+, were sorted. The sample taken for sequencing was naive CD8+ T cells from blood, with Jurkat cell RNA spiked in. Subset indicated: FACS-sorted CD8+CD4-CCR7+CD45RA+ naive T cells. The clonotype was recovered from a human donor in good health. Some libraries in this study had Jurkat cell RNA spiked in.

This CDR3 is CASIPTEEPYEQYF. The DNA for the CDR3 is TGTGCCAGCATACCGACAGAAGAGCCCTACGAGCAGTACTTC. The rearrangement joins TRBV6-2 or TRBV6-3 to TRBJ2-7; TRBD1 might be the D (5 bases). This CDR3 region has 14 residues. CDR1 is MNHEY and CDR2 is SVGEGT in the germline V gene. Deletions cut 7 bases from V and 2 bases from J, with 15 bases between.